This is a list of T cell receptor beta chains from one sample in a study of CD8+CD57+ T cells in acquired aplastic anemia. Using its own MiXCR run on the reads, TCRdb lists one record per CDR3 protein. The table has some 290,000 distinct CDR3 sequences, 55% to 60% seen once; the top ten hold roughly 8%. Sequenced material: sorted CD4+, CD8+, or CD8+CD57+ T cells (not recorded which) from PBMCs. These receptors all come from a human donor with severe aplastic anemia or a healthy control (not recorded which). Each CDR3 is given with its conserved first and last residue. The order of the fields is clone size, D gene, V gene, J gene, CDR3 DNA, CDR3 protein. A D gene is named only where the DNA matches it firmly. The size field is filled for only some rows; it gives once, few, many or a size class.

NA	NA	TRBV2	TRBJ2-1	TGTGCCAGCAGTGGATCGGCGCGCCCGATGAATAATGAGCAGTTCTTC	CASSGSARPMNNEQFF
NA	NA	TRBV2	TRBJ2-7	TGTGCCAGCATTAAGGACAGAGGCCCCTACGAGCAGTACTTC	CASIKDRGPYEQYF
many	NA	TRBV5-1	TRBJ2-7	TGCGCCAGCAGCTTGGATGTGAACAAGGGGGAGCAGTACTTC	CASSLDVNKGEQYF
NA	TRBD1	TRBV9	TRBJ1-2	TGTGCCAGCAGCGGCCGACAGGGGGAAGGTGGCTACACCTTC	CASSGRQGEGGYTF
NA	TRBD1	TRBV5-1	TRBJ2-7	TGCGCCAGCAGCCCGGGCTACGGGACAGGGGGCAACGAGCAGTACTTC	CASSPGYGTGGNEQYF
once	NA	TRBV7-2	TRBJ1-2	TGTGCCAGCAGCCCTGGTCAGGGAGGCTACACCTTC	CASSPGQGGYTF
NA	NA	TRBV20-1	TRBJ2-7	TGCAGTGCTATCCCGCAGGCCTCCCTTTACGAGCAGTACTTC	CSAIPQASLYEQYF
many	TRBD2	TRBV6-5	TRBJ2-7	TGTGCCAGCAGTTACGGACTAGCGGGGGTAGGCGAGCAGTACTTC	CASSYGLAGVGEQYF
NA	NA	TRBV9	TRBJ2-1	TGTGCCAGCAGTCCGATTAGCTCCTACAATGAGCAGTTCTTC	CASSPISSYNEQFF
NA	TRBD1	TRBV19	TRBJ2-7	TGTGCCAGTACCTCGACAGGGAGTAAAAACGAGCAGTACTTC	CASTSTGSKNEQYF
NA	NA	TRBV2	TRBJ2-1	TGTGCCAGCAGTGTCCTGGTCTCTCAAAACAATGAGCAGTTCTTC	CASSVLVSQNNEQFF
many	NA	TRBV12-3/TRBV12-4	TRBJ2-3	TGTGCCAGCAGACACAGTGCCGAAGATACGCAGTATTTT	CASRHSAEDTQYF
many	TRBD1	TRBV12-3/TRBV12-4	TRBJ1-5	TGTGCCAGCAGGGAGACAGGGGATCAGCCCCAGCATTTT	CASRETGDQPQHF
NA	TRBD1	TRBV5-1	TRBJ2-4	TGCGCCAGCAGCTCCACCCCCGGGACAGGGGGCCGGGGGGACATTCAGTACTTC	CASSSTPGTGGRGDIQYF
once	NA	TRBV25-1	TRBJ1-3	TGTGCCAGCAGTGAGGCGGGCGCGGGGCCAGGGGGAAACACCATATATTTT	CASSEAGAGPGGNTIYF
NA	TRBD2	TRBV20-1	TRBJ2-3	TGCAGTGTTGCGGGAGGAAGCCCCACAGATACGCAGTATTTT	CSVAGGSPTDTQYF
NA	NA	TRBV7-3	TRBJ2-3	TGTGCCAGCGCAGCGGAACACACAGATACGCAGTATTTT	CASAAEHTDTQYF
many	NA	TRBV7-2	TRBJ2-2	TGTGCCAGCAGCTTAGGGGTTAGGGGCACCGGGGAGCTGTTTTTT	CASSLGVRGTGELFF
NA	TRBD2	TRBV7-7	TRBJ2-1	TGTGCTAGCAGCTTACTAGCGGGAGACTTCGGTGAGCAGTTCTTC	CASSLLAGDFGEQFF
few	TRBD1	TRBV30	TRBJ2-7	TGTGCCTGGAGTGTAACAGGGGGGACGGGGGAGCAGTACTTC	CAWSVTGGTGEQYF
NA	TRBD2	TRBV4-3	TRBJ2-5	TGCGCCAGCAGCCAAGGCCCGGGACTAGCCCTGGAGACCCAGTACTTC	CASSQGPGLALETQYF
NA	TRBD1	TRBV6-5	TRBJ1-1	TGTGCCGGACAGGATGGGAACACTGAAGCTTTCTTT	CAGQDGNTEAFF
NA	TRBD1	TRBV19	TRBJ2-1	TGTGCCAGTAGTATAGCCCACAGGGGGGACTACAATGAGCAGTTCTTC	CASSIAHRGDYNEQFF
many	NA	TRBV7-2	TRBJ1-2	TGTGCCAGCAGCTCTCGCCGGGGTGAGGGCTATGGCTACACCTTC	CASSSRRGEGYGYTF
NA	TRBD1	TRBV10-2	TRBJ1-2	TGCGCCAGCAGCGCGGGACAGGGGCACTATGGCTACACCTTC	CASSAGQGHYGYTF
NA	TRBD1	TRBV7-8	TRBJ1-5	TGTGCCAGCAGCCCGAACAGGGGGCCCCAGCATTTT	CASSPNRGPQHF
many	TRBD2	TRBV20-1	TRBJ2-1	TGCAGTGCTAGGGGGGGAGCGGGGACCCGTGGGGATGAGCAGTTCTTC	CSARGGAGTRGDEQFF
NA	TRBD1	TRBV12-3/TRBV12-4	TRBJ2-7	TGTGCCAGCAGCTCGGGACAGGGACTGATTCCCTACGAGCAGTACTTC	CASSSGQGLIPYEQYF
NA	NA	TRBV5-1	TRBJ1-3	TGCGCCAGCAGCTTGTCAGGGGCTGGAGGGCCTGGAAACACCATATATTTT	CASSLSGAGGPGNTIYF
NA	NA	TRBV20-1	TRBJ2-2	TGCAGTGCCCAAAGCGGGGACAAAGGCGGCACCGGGGAGCTGTTTTTT	CSAQSGDKGGTGELFF
many	NA	TRBV20-1	TRBJ2-1	TGCAGTGCTAGAGGGGCGGGTAGGAATGAGCAGTTCTTC	CSARGAGRNEQFF
many	NA	TRBV10-1	TRBJ1-2	TGCGCCAGCAGGGGGACAATACTAGACTATGGCTACACCTTC	CASRGTILDYGYTF
once	NA	TRBV2	TRBJ2-5	TGTGCCAGCCGGCCCAGGGGTGGTGAGACCCAGTACTTC	CASRPRGGETQYF
many	NA	TRBV7-3	TRBJ2-3	TGTGCCAGCAGTTCTGGGGAAATCACAGATACGCAGTATTTT	CASSSGEITDTQYF
many	NA	TRBV19	TRBJ2-1	TGTGCCAGTAAAAAGAGGGGGGATAGTGGGGGCATGCAGTTCTTC	CASKKRGDSGGMQFF
few	NA	TRBV30	TRBJ2-1	TGTGCCTGGAGATTACAGGACGAGAGCTCCTACAATGAGCAGTTCTTC	CAWRLQDESSYNEQFF
many	NA	TRBV12-3/TRBV12-4	TRBJ1-2	TGTGCCAGCAGTTTAATGTTAGGGGGGCACTATGGCTACACCTTC	CASSLMLGGHYGYTF
NA	NA	TRBV24-1	TRBJ2-1	TGTGCCACCAGGCAGGACGAGCAATCAGCCTCAGGAGGGAACTCGGGACAGTTCTTC	CATRQDEQSASGGNSGQFF
many	NA	TRBV7-9	TRBJ1-1	TGTGCCAGCAGTTTCACCACCGGGACAAAGAACACTGAAGCTTTCTTT	CASSFTTGTKNTEAFF
many	NA	TRBV9	TRBJ2-2	TGTGCCAGCAGGGGGACCGGGGAGCTGTTTTTT	CASRGTGELFF
NA	TRBD2	TRBV20-1	TRBJ2-1	TGCAGTGCTAGAGATGGGCCGGGACTAGGTAAGAATGAGCAGTTCTTC	CSARDGPGLGKNEQFF
few	NA	TRBV15	TRBJ1-2	TGTGCCACCAGACCAGGAGTAGGGAGAGGAGGCTACACCTTC	CATRPGVGRGGYTF
NA	NA	TRBV2	TRBJ2-3	TGTGCCAGCATTTGGACTAGCACAGATACGCAGTATTTT	CASIWTSTDTQYF
NA	TRBD1	TRBV2	TRBJ2-5	TGTGCCAGCAGTGAACCTGGGACAGCTTTGGAGACCCAGTACTTC	CASSEPGTALETQYF